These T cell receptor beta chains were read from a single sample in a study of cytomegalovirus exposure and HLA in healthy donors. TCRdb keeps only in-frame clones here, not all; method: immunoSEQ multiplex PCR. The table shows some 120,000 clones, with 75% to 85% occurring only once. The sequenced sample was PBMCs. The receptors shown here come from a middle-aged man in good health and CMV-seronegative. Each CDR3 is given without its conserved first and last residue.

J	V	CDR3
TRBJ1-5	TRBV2	ASSDREGHQPQH
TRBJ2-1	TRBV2	ASSWVESYNEQF
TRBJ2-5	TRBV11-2	ASSLNSQETQY
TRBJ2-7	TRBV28	ASSSTGYEQY
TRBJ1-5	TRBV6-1	ASSGHRGEGNQPQH
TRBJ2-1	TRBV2	ASTAGFNEQF
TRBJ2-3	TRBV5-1	ASSTGGTTDTQY
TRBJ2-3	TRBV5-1	ASSLAPQGPTNTQY
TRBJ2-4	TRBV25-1	ASSQTGSIAKNIQY
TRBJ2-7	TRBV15	ATSSAGPIYEQY
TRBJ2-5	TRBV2	ASSRGRGETQY
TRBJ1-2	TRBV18	ASSPPTGGYGYT
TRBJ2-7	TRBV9	ASSVDGQGVVEQY
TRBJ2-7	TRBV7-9	ASSLPPGQPGDYEQY
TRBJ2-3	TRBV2	ASSAHRLASTDTQY
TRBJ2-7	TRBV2	ASSATGGFSYEQY
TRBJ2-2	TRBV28	ASSLPGQASVGELF
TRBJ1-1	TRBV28	ASSLSGSVGAF
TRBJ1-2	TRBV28	ATVGAPSNYGYT
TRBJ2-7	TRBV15	ATSRDGAGVSEEQY
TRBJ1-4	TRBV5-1	ASSSAGPGEKLF
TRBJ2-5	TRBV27	AAGQVETQY
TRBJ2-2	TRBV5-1	ASSQGTVANTGELF
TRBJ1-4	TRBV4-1	ASSQEYETVYGKLF
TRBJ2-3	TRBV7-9	ASSYPGPTTDTQY
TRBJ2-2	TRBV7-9	ASSSDRETGELF
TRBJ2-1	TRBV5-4	ASSTTSYNEQF
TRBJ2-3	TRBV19	ASSSPTASGSSDTQY